The subject of this entry is one TCR beta chain. The antigen it binds to is not known. The sample holds no much larger clone one base away, and base qualities are not on file. Whole blood was collected in K2EDTA tubes by collaborating institutions according to the institutions' own protocols. For TCRbeta analysis, collaborator samples were shipped as frozen whole blood, as isolated PBMCs, or as DNA extracted from either sample type. TCRbeta CDR3 regions were amplified from genomic DNA using the immunoSEQ Assay, a bias-controlled multiplex PCR. The authors processed their data as follows. Within the assay, amplification of reference gene primers was used to estimate how many nucleated cells each sample contained. To quantify the absolute abundance of each unique TCRbeta CDR3 rearrangement, sequence reads were collapsed and filtered. Productive Simpson clonality was computed per sample as the square root of Simpson's diversity index over productive rearrangements. Held by TCRdb, this immuneACCESS table contains in-frame sequences only and omits some clones. Under half of the omission traces to an unresolved V gene where checked; the cause of the rest is unknown. V, J and clone size were drawn from that table, and D and trimming were deduced from the DNA. The sample table contains under 250,000 clones; only one count was recorded for more than 70% of them. Together, the top ten hold roughly 8.7% of the sample.

Including cysteine and phenylalanine, the CDR3 has 15 amino acids. The retained sequence is limited to the CDR3, 45 bases, with the frame set at the first base. CDR1 and CDR2 are read off the germline V gene as MNHNS and SASEGT. V is trimmed back by 5 bases and J by 4 bases, and the junction contains 4 bases that no gene match accounts for. This specimen comes from a study of blood T cell repertoires in COVID-19 (dated by TCRdb to 2020 to 2021). About the full investigation: Collaborator samples came from the United States, Italy and Spain and covered acute and convalescent phases of COVID-19. The material from the prospective study consisted of cDNA or gDNA derived from T cells, B-cell-depleted T cells, or PBMCs. Deeply sampled blood TCRbeta repertoires from subjects exposed to, actively infected with, or recovered from COVID-19 were included in the dataset. A freely available public database, intended as a resource for researchers studying the immune response to SARS-CoV-2, is where the repertoires were released. The samples were drawn from the first 160 participants of the ongoing ImmuneRACE study and from about 1,200 subjects provided by 6 global collaborators. The sample metadata nearly always contained a de-identified subject ID, COVID-19 status, age in years and sex. Where available, HLA class I and class II types were taken from metadata supplied by the sample provider and were not determined by assay-based typing.

The paper's findings and limits, for the study overall: The quantity of clinical and demographic metadata differed by source and by participant and was supplied without curation.

Sequenced material: peripheral blood. The chain is encoded by TRBV6-1 joined to TRBJ1-5, with 11 central nucleotides matching TRBD1. The receptor was derived from a man aged 35-49 years with active or convalescent COVID-19. The nucleotides read TGTGCCAGCAGTCCGGGACAGGGGGGAAATCAGCCCCAGCATTTT. This yields the protein CASSPGQGGNQPQHF.